These 21 T cell receptor beta chains share one sample of origin, sequenced in a study of CD8 T cells in ankylosing spondylitis. TCRdb re-derived calls from the 5' RACE reads in MiXCR, one entry per CDR3 protein. This repertoire shows 150,000 to 200,000 distinct CDR3 sequences, 10% to 15% found once; its top ten account for more than 9.5%. Sequenced sample: blood, either unsorted or a sorted T cell fraction (not recorded which). Source of these receptors: a female donor with ankylosing spondylitis or in good health (not recorded which).

The V gene is TRBV28, the J gene TRBJ2-1; a weak D match, TRBD2 (5 bases). Trimming removed 7 bases at V and 7 bases at J, with 20 bases between. This CDR3 comprises 15 residues. CDR1 is MDHEN and CDR2 is SYDVKM in the germline V gene. The CDR3 loop reads CASTPPTIFQNEQFF. CDR3 nucleotides: TGTGCCAGCACACCGCCGACTATTTTCCAAAATGAGCAGTTCTTC.

The V call is TRBV12-3 or TRBV12-4, the J call TRBJ2-1; TRBD2 matches 10 bases. The ends lost 3 bases at V and 8 bases at J; junction bases unmatched: 13. This CDR3 is 17 amino acids long. As DNA, the CDR3 is TGTGCCAGCAGTTTGGTTTTCAGGAGCGGGAGGGCCCATGAGCAGTTCTTC. It translates to CASSLVFRSGRAHEQFF.

At least ten counts were recorded for this clonotype. Compared with germline, one end of the junction differs, possibly owing to a read error. The chain combines TRBV7-7 with TRBJ2-7; possible D gene TRBD2, 5 bases. The CDR3 is made up of 13 amino acids. Germline CDR1 is SSHAT and CDR2 is FNYEAQ (reference sequence). The CDR3 is CASSHGSSYEQYF. The CDR3 DNA reads as TGTGCTAGCAGCCATGGGAGCTCCTACGAGCAGTACTTC.

This clonotype was recorded many times. The rearrangement links TRBV20-1 to TRBJ1-5; D is unclear. Germline CDR1 is DFQATT and CDR2 is SNEGSKA (reference sequence). V was pared by 5 bases and J by 7 bases, with 18 bases between. This CDR3 spans 14 amino acids. The CDR3 DNA reads as TGCAGTGCTTCTGTCGTAGGCCCTGGGCAGCCCCAGCATTTT. As protein: CSASVVGPGQPQHF.

The chain carries TRBV20-1 and TRBJ2-1, with TRBD2 as a possible D gene (5 bases). Trimming took 3 bases from V and 6 from J, leaving 15 bases between them. The germline CDR1 and CDR2 sequences are DFQATT and SNEGSKA (reference sequence). This CDR3 is built from 14 residues. This CDR3 reads CSASDERFPNEQFF. As DNA, the CDR3 is TGCAGTGCTAGTGACGAGCGGTTTCCCAATGAGCAGTTCTTC.

Details on this clonotype: This may come from a read error, since a much larger clone is one base off. The chain uses TRBV6-2 or TRBV6-3 and TRBJ1-1; D remains unclear. CDR3 size: 11 residues. Trimming shortened V by 8 bases and J by 6 bases, and 10 bases separated the two germline ends. The germline V gene encodes CDR1 MNHEY and CDR2 SVGEGT. In nucleotides, the CDR3 is TGTGCCAGCGGGCAAGGGTCTGAAGCTTTCTTT. Its translation is CASGQGSEAFF.

The chain has TRBV20-1 and TRBJ2-7, with 8 bases fitting TRBD1. V lost 6 bases, J lost 2 bases, and 9 bases stayed unmatched. Germline lookup yields CDR1 DFQATT and CDR2 SNEGSKA (reference sequence). This CDR3 has 14 amino acids. The CDR3 DNA sequence: TGCAGTGCCACGCAAGGACAGGGAGCCTACGAGCAGTACTTC. This codes for CSATQGQGAYEQYF.

The sample holds many counts of this clonotype. This chain joins TRBV6-2 or TRBV6-3 and TRBJ2-5, with TRBD2 identical over 8 bases. Trimming removed 6 bases from V and 5 bases from J; junction bases left unmatched: 8. This CDR3 has 14 residues. CDR1 is MNHEY, CDR2 SVGEGT, per germline. Written as DNA, the CDR3 is TGTGCCAGCAGATCTAGCGGGTATTCGGAGACCCAGTACTTC. It encodes CASRSSGYSETQYF.

This clonotype was seen repeatedly, ten times or more. The chain's CDR3 is CASSKAGLAGWVQFF. The CDR3 DNA reads as TGTGCCAGCAGCAAAGCGGGACTAGCGGGATGGGTGCAGTTCTTC. The chain carries TRBV21-1 and TRBJ2-1; the D segment call TRBD2 is taken from the table without a DNA check. TRBV21-1 is listed as a pseudogene. This CDR3 comprises 15 residues.

This clonotype has a count of ten or more. The genes are TRBV5-6 and TRBJ2-7; 7 bases fit TRBD1. Losses at the gene ends were 3 bases for V and 3 bases for J; bases not matched to a gene: 3. The CDR3 is 13 amino acids. CDR1 is SGHDT, CDR2 YYEEEE, per germline. The CDR3 here is CASSYDRVYEQYF. CDR3 DNA: TGTGCCAGCAGCTACGACAGGGTCTACGAGCAGTACTTC.

This clonotype showed up many times. The chain is built from TRBV12-3 or TRBV12-4 and TRBJ2-3, with 9 bases identical to TRBD1. This CDR3 region has 16 residues. V dropped 5 bases and J dropped 2; count of bases not matched to a gene: 8. CDR3 sequence (DNA): TGTGCCAGCAGTATGCCCGGGACAGGGACCACAGATACGCAGTATTTT. Protein product: CASSMPGTGTTDTQYF.

The chain is built from TRBV20-1 and TRBJ1-5, with unresolved D. This CDR3 contains 15 residues. V was pared by 3 bases and J by 4 bases, with 16 bases between. In germline, CDR1 is DFQATT, CDR2 SNEGSKA (reference sequence). CDR3 protein: CSASEPSGWNQPQHF. The CDR3 nucleotides read TGCAGTGCTAGCGAGCCTTCGGGTTGGAATCAGCCCCAGCATTTT.

V gene TRBV18 combines with J gene TRBJ1-1; D may be TRBD1 (5 bases). CDR1 KGHSH and CDR2 LQKENI come from the germline V gene. V was cut by 4 bases and J by 0 bases, with 12 bases left in between. This CDR3 has 15 residues. CDR3 sequence: CASSLGGSMNTEAFF. Written as DNA, the CDR3 is TGTGCCAGCTCACTGGGGGGATCCATGAACACTGAAGCTTTCTTT.

This clonotype came up a few times. V is TRBV20-1 and J is TRBJ2-1; no firm D call. Germline V gene sequence: CDR1 DFQATT, CDR2 SNEGSKA (reference sequence). V dropped 4 bases and J dropped 6 bases, with 16 bases sitting between them. This CDR3 has 14 residues. The CDR3 is CSAKTVLRFNEQFF. DNA for the CDR3: TGCAGTGCTAAAACCGTCTTAAGATTCAATGAGCAGTTCTTC.

This clonotype was observed many times. This chain joins TRBV28 and TRBJ1-5; no reliable D call. V was pared by 6 bases and J by 3 bases, with 18 bases between. The CDR3 contains 16 residues. Germline CDR1 and CDR2: MDHEN and SYDVKM. This CDR3 reads CASSKGFPLNNQPQHF. DNA for the CDR3: TGTGCCAGCAGCAAAGGGTTTCCCCTGAACAATCAGCCCCAGCATTTT.

This clonotype was observed many times. This sequence joins TRBV29-1 and TRBJ2-7; D gene uncertain. The CDR3 runs to 13 residues. From germline, CDR1 is SQVTM and CDR2 ANQGSEA. The germline V and J ends were trimmed by 0 bases and 4 bases, with 10 bases remaining between them. The CDR3 spells CSVEEVRGYEQYF. The CDR3 DNA is TGCAGCGTTGAAGAAGTCAGAGGATACGAGCAGTACTTC.

There are a few counts of this clonotype. The chain couples TRBV7-9 to TRBJ1-2; the match to TRBD1 covers 12 bases. Unmatched junction bases numbered 15, after V lost 5 bases and J lost 8 bases. From germline, CDR1 is SEHNR and CDR2 FQNEAQ (reference sequence). The CDR3 is 17 residues long. The CDR3 coding sequence is TGTGCCAGCAGCCGAATTGATCCGGGACAGGGGGCGAGAGGCTACACCTTC. This translates into CASSRIDPGQGARGYTF.

This clonotype showed up many times. The rearrangement uses TRBV24-1 and TRBJ1-5; D call uncertain. Germline values: CDR1 KGHDR, CDR2 SFDVKD. The V and J ends lost 5 bases and 1 base respectively, with 8 bases between them. This CDR3 has 14 amino acids. The CDR3 DNA sequence: TGTGCCACCAGTGGGATGAACAGCAATCAGCCCCAGCATTTT. Translating it yields CATSGMNSNQPQHF.

Ten or more counts support this clonotype. The chain carries TRBV20-1 and TRBJ1-1, with 9 bases lining up with TRBD1. Germline lookup yields CDR1 DFQATT and CDR2 SNEGSKA (reference sequence). V was clipped by 6 bases and J by 3 bases; unmatched bases: 5. The CDR3 contains 13 residues. The CDR3 loop reads CSAPGQGHTEAFF. The CDR3 nucleotides are TGCAGTGCGCCGGGACAGGGTCACACTGAAGCTTTCTTT.

This chain joins TRBV7-9 and TRBJ1-2; D remains unclear. Deletions cut 0 bases from V and 6 bases from J, with 8 bases between. Germline-derived CDR1 and CDR2 are SEHNR and FQNEAQ (reference sequence). The CDR3 spans 13 residues. The CDR3 DNA is TGTGCCAGCAGCTTAGCGACGGACCATGGCTACACCTTC. As protein: CASSLATDHGYTF.

This clonotype was counted ten times or more. The V call is TRBV12-3 or TRBV12-4, the J call TRBJ1-5; the match to TRBD1 covers 7 bases. The CDR3 sequence is 14 residues long. Trimming cost V 5 bases and J 3 bases; bases outside gene matches: 4. The CDR3 nucleotides read TGTGCCAGCAGTCTGGGACAGATCAATCAGCCCCAGCATTTT. Translated, it gives CASSLGQINQPQHF.